This T cell receptor beta chain originates from a study of blood T cell repertoires in COVID-19. Study background: Spain, Italy and the United States supplied samples that represented acute and convalescent COVID-19. Sample material is recorded as cDNA or gDNA derived from T cells, B-cell-depleted T cells, or PBMCs.

Here immunoSEQ multiplex PCR was the method, and the copy in TCRdb shows in-frame clones only, minus some. Here the sample spans under 400,000 clones, 65% to 90% being singletons. V trimming: 7 bases; J trimming: 0 bases; junction bases outside the gene matches: 12. This CDR3 has 17 residues. Germline V gives CDR1 LGHDT, CDR2 YNNKEL (reference sequence). Grouping used clinical history reported by participants in a survey and questionnaire. Sequenced material: PBMCs or T cells enriched from blood (not recorded which). This clonotype was sampled from a woman aged 35 to 49 with acute COVID-19. The genes are TRBV3-1 (or the pseudogene TRBV3-2) and TRBJ2-3, with 8 bases fitting TRBD1. The CDR3 spells CASTKISGGSSTDTQYF. The CDR3 DNA follows: TGTGCCAGCACTAAGATATCAGGGGGCTCTAGCACAGATACGCAGTATTTT.